Below are 3 T cell receptor beta chains sequenced from a single sample in a study of patients and donors after allogeneic stem cell transplantation. In TCRdb, the RT-PCR reads were re-called with MiXCR into one record per CDR3 protein. The table includes roughly 230,000 distinct CDR3 sequences, roughly 15% detected once. Sequencing was performed on blood, either unsorted or a sorted T cell fraction (not recorded which). The receptors come from a human donor who was either an allogeneic HSCT recipient or a stem cell or donor lymphocyte infusion donor (not recorded which). It is not recorded whose cells these are; they may come from a transplant donor.

This clonotype occurred a few times. This chain links TRBV7-9 with TRBJ2-7; a weak D match, TRBD2 (6 bases). Germline V CDR1 and CDR2: SEHNR, FQNEAQ (reference sequence). The V and J ends lost 5 bases and 3 bases respectively, with 17 bases between them. The CDR3 contains 15 residues. DNA of the CDR3: TGTGCCAGCAGCCTCCCTAGGGCGGGGCACTACGAGCAGTACTTC. This codes for CASSLPRAGHYEQYF.

This clonotype was picked up a small number of times. The genes are TRBV27 and TRBJ2-2; D is perhaps TRBD1 (6 bases). The germline V gene encodes CDR1 MNHEY and CDR2 SMNVEV (reference sequence). The CDR3 totals 15 residues. V shed 6 bases and J shed 7 bases, with 18 bases lying between them. CDR3 sequence reads: CASRPGQISIGELFF. The CDR3 DNA follows: TGTGCCAGCAGACCGGGACAAATATCAATCGGGGAGCTGTTTTTT.

The chain combines TRBV20-1 with TRBJ2-2; 10 positions match TRBD2. In germline, CDR1 is DFQATT, CDR2 SNEGSKA (reference sequence). V was clipped by 1 base and J by 3 bases; unmatched bases: 8. The CDR3 length is 17 residues. This CDR3 is CSARGEAGGPHTGELFF. CDR3 in DNA: TGCAGTGCTAGAGGGGAAGCGGGAGGGCCTCACACCGGGGAGCTGTTTTTT.